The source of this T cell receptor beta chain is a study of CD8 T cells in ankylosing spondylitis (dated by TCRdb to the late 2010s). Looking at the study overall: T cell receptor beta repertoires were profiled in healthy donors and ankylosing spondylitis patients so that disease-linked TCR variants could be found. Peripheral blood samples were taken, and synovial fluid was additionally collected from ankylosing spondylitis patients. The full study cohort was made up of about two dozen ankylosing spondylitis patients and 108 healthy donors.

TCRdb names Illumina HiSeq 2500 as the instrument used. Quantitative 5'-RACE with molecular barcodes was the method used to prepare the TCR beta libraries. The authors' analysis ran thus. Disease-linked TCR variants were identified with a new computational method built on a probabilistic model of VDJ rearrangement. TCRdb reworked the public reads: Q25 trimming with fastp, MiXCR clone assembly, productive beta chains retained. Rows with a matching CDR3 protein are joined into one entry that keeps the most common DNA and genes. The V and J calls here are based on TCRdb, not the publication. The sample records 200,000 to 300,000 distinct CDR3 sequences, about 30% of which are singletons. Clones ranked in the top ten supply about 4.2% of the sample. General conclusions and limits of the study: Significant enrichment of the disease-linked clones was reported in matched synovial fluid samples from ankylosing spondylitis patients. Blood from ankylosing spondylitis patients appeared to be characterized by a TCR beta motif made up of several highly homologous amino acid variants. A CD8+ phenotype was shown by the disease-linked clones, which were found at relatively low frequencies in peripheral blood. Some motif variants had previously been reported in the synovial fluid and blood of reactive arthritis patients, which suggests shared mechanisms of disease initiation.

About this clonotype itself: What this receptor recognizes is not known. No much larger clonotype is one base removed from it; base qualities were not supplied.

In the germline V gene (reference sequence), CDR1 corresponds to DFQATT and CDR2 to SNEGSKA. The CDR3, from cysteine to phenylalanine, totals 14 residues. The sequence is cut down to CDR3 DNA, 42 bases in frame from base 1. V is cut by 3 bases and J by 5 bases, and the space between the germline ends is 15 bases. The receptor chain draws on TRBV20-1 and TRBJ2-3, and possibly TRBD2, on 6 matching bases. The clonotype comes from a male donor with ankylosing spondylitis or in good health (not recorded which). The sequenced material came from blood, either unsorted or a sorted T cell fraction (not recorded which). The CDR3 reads CSASLGGVRDTQYF. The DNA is TGCAGTGCTAGTCTCGGCGGGGTGAGAGATACGCAGTATTTT.